This T cell receptor beta chain appears in the sequencing data of a study of blood T cell repertoires in COVID-19. Study as a whole: COVID-19 samples from acute and convalescent phases originated in the United States, Italy and Spain. In each case, the material was cDNA or gDNA derived from T cells, B-cell-depleted T cells, or PBMCs.

Unmatched junction bases numbered 5, after V lost 8 bases and J lost 5 bases. Germline V lookup: CDR1 SNHLY, CDR2 FYNNEI. The CDR3 length is 14 residues. Study processing details: Quantification of nucleated cells was approximated via reference gene primer amplification. TCRdb's copy holds only in-frame clones and misses some; the assay was immunoSEQ multiplex PCR. That table gives V, J and clone size, and the DNA gave D and trimming. The sample carries 150,000 to 200,000 clones, roughly 93% recorded once. Sequencing used peripheral blood. The chain recombines TRBV2 with TRBJ2-2, with TRBD2 identical over 10 bases. The source of this sequence is a woman between 50 and 59 years old with acute or convalescent COVID-19. The CDR3: CASEERGGTGELFF. The CDR3 nucleotides read TGTGCCAGCGAGGAGCGGGGGGGAACCGGGGAGCTGTTTTTT.